This TCR beta chain appears in the sequencing data of a study of T cells expressing NK-cell markers (dated by TCRdb to the early 2020s). At the level of the whole study: Three sorted T-cell subsets (CD3+CD56+NKG2C+, CD3+CD56+NKG2C- and CD3+CD56-NKG2C+) from several donors had their TCR beta-chain repertoires profiled. Among the eight sequenced donors, only one was HCMV-seronegative, while the other seven were HCMV-seropositive. The study sequenced eight donors, all healthy volunteers chosen at random: three men and five women. The libraries were sequenced on Illumina HiSeq 2000/2500, MiSeq or NextSeq, producing 2 x 150 bp reads.

A commercial ELISA kit detecting HCMV-specific IgG in serum was used to determine HCMV serostatus. Peripheral blood mononuclear cells were isolated from blood by Ficoll density gradient centrifugation. Concerning this clonotype itself: Its antigen specificity is not known.

Reading from cysteine to phenylalanine, the CDR3 counts 14 amino acids. The nucleotide record is missing. Reads for this sample came from an Illumina HiSeq 2000. The TCR beta cDNA libraries were made using 5'RACE template switching, a step that added both a universal primer site and unique molecular identifiers. cDNA synthesis was primed from the TCR beta constant segment and was followed by two successive PCR amplification steps. Per the original workflow: MIGEC was used to demultiplex reads and group the reads by UMI, and MiTCR was used to assemble and quantify clonotypes. To exclude erroneous sequences, only TCR cDNA sequences supported by at least two reads were retained. The tcR package was used for downstream repertoire analysis, and clonotypes were matched between fractions using CDR3 nucleotide sequence together with V segment. VDJmatch was used to annotate antigen specificity against VDJdb, with one amino acid substitution in CDR3 permitted. TCRdb reprocessed the sequencing reads and holds a single record per CDR3 protein sequence, with no DNA. The V and J calls were determined by TCRdb, not by the authors. The data table for this sample lists some 460,000 distinct CDR3 sequences. 1.4% of the sample rests with the top ten.

Findings and caveats that apply to the study as a whole: In roughly 6 donors, the dominant CD3+CD56+NKG2C+ clonotypes ranked among the top 10 CD8+ clonotypes, making up about 1.0-8% of CD8+ T cells. It remained unclear whether the expanded NKG2C-expressing T cell clones were specific for HCMV antigens. Those dominant clonotypes were again the most abundant among CD3+CD56-NKG2C+ cells in several donors, at about 25-65%.

The rearrangement joined TRBV12-3 or TRBV12-4 to TRBJ1-2; TCRdb returns TRBD1, unconfirmable since there is no DNA. The sequenced material came from blood T cells: a sorted CD56 or NKG2C T cell subset, CD4+ or CD8+ T cells, or bulk PBMC T cells (not recorded which). The receptor's source is a woman in her fifties or sixties in good health. Donor details come from another sample of the same person, matched by shared clones. The CDR3 here reads CASSFAGTIYGYTF.